The 5 T cell receptor beta chains below were found in one sample sequenced in a study of shared clonotypes between healthy human individuals. Libraries were prepared by immunoSEQ multiplex PCR; TCRdb keeps only in-frame clonotypes and omits some of them. The repertoire includes approximately 720,000 clones, around 72% of them detected once, and approximately 1.8% sits in the top ten. The sequencing input was memory CD4+ T cells sorted from blood. Subset here: CD45RA-negative fraction. The receptors stem from a woman between 25 and 40 years old in good health.

This chain connects TRBV7-9 to TRBJ1-1, with a weak D call TRBD1 (5 bases). Trimming took off 5 bases at V and 3 bases at J, with 19 bases between the two ends. The germline gives CDR1 SEHNR, CDR2 FQNEAQ (reference sequence). This CDR3 contains 16 residues. In DNA, the CDR3 is TGTGCCAGCAGCCCGCCCTCCAGGGTAGGACACACTGAAGCTTTCTTT. Translation: CASSPPSRVGHTEAFF.

V and J are TRBV18 and TRBJ1-1, with D hard to call. With 2 bases removed from V and 0 bases from J, the gap between germline ends came to 7 bases. CDR3 size: 14 residues. The germline V gene encodes CDR1 KGHSH and CDR2 LQKENI. The CDR3 spells CASSPATVNTEAFF. The CDR3 nucleotides read TGTGCCAGCTCACCAGCTACGGTGAACACTGAAGCTTTCTTT.

The rearrangement links TRBV5-1 to TRBJ2-5; D remains ambiguous. The length of the CDR3 is 17 residues. Germline-derived CDR1 and CDR2 are SGHRS and YFSETQ. Trimming pared 4 bases from V and 2 bases from J, leaving 21 bases between. The CDR3 spells CASSPFVTISLQETQYF. DNA for the CDR3: TGCGCCAGCAGCCCTTTCGTCACCATTTCCCTACAAGAGACCCAGTACTTC.

J is TRBJ2-6 and V is TRBV6-7, with a tentative D call TRBD2 (5 bases). TRBV6-7 has ORF status, its function being uncertain. Trimming removed 0 bases at V and 2 bases at J, with 8 bases between. CDR3 length equals 16 residues. CDR3: CASSYSNGAGANVLTF. The CDR3 DNA is TGTGCCAGCAGTTACTCGAACGGGGCTGGGGCCAACGTCCTGACTTTC.

V and J are TRBV10-1 and TRBJ1-1; 8 nucleotides line up with TRBD1. Per the germline V gene, CDR1 is WNHNN and CDR2 is SYGVQD (reference sequence). V shed 6 bases, J shed 3 bases, and the junction held 6 bases outside the gene matches. This CDR3 is 14 amino acids long. CDR3: CASRGQVEDTEAFF. The CDR3 DNA sequence: TGCGCCAGCAGGGGACAGGTCGAGGACACTGAAGCTTTCTTT.